Listed below are T cell receptor beta chains from one sample, sequenced in a study of early T cells in non-severe SARS-CoV-2 infection. TCRdb used MiXCR to reprocess the 5' RACE reads, holding one entry per CDR3 protein. The profile covers roughly 57,000 distinct CDR3 sequences, with approximately 12% appearing a single time and about 2.7% taken by the ten largest. The sequenced sample was whole blood, obtained at baseline. The origin of the receptors is an adult who was a healthcare worker with PCR-confirmed SARS-CoV-2 infection or an uninfected control (not recorded which). The conserved cysteine and the conserved F or W are not part of the CDR3 here.

TRBJ2-7 | TRBV10-3 | AIWGTDSYEQY
TRBJ2-7 | TRBV10-1 | ASSETRLSFYEQY
TRBJ1-2 | TRBV18 | ASSPPSDPRGYT
TRBJ2-3 | TRBV28 | ASSPGVGATSTDTQY
TRBJ2-4 | TRBV6-2/TRBV6-3 | ASSYGLAGGSKNIQY
TRBJ2-2 | TRBV11-3 | ASSAGAGGTRGMTGELF
TRBJ1-1 | TRBV5-1 | ASSLGGGDTEAF
TRBJ2-3 | TRBV7-2 | ASSRYADTQY
TRBJ2-7 | TRBV29-1 | SVEGGTREHEQY
TRBJ2-1 | TRBV27 | ASSSGGIVNEQF
TRBJ2-7 | TRBV20-1 | SARDWAASREQY
TRBJ1-6 | TRBV9 | ASSAGTGTNSPLH
TRBJ2-7 | TRBV28 | ASSGTGASYEQY
TRBJ1-5 | TRBV5-6 | ASSFINQPQH
TRBJ2-5 | TRBV11-2 | ASSRDRGETQY
TRBJ2-7 | TRBV10-2 | ASETPTSGKSYEQY
TRBJ2-6 | TRBV7-3 | ASSPHRVNGANVLT
TRBJ1-3 | TRBV6-5 | ASSYRYGETGNTIY
TRBJ2-3 | TRBV10-3 | AIRGGTEVLDTQY
TRBJ2-1 | TRBV5-1 | ASSFGEASYNEQF
TRBJ2-2 | TRBV21-1 | ASDRVRGEFTGELF
TRBJ2-7 | TRBV12-3/TRBV12-4 | ASSNRQGSYEQY
TRBJ2-1 | TRBV5-5 | ASSLARPVEQF
TRBJ2-3 | TRBV5-4 | ASSPVAMSGSTRDTQY
TRBJ2-7 | TRBV11-2 | ASSLAGGIPYEQY
TRBJ2-2 | TRBV11-2 | ASRWGGTGELF
TRBJ2-3 | TRBV6-5 | ASSYGTDTQY
TRBJ2-5 | TRBV11-2 | ASSLTTGTGSLSQETQY
TRBJ2-1 | TRBV7-2 | ASMPQGYPHNEQF
TRBJ2-1 | TRBV5-1 | ASSFSKGNEQF
TRBJ2-1 | TRBV11-2 | ASRNPSGSFYNEQF
TRBJ2-1 | TRBV7-2 | ASSLTLGAGVYNEQF
TRBJ2-3 | TRBV15 | ATSRDAGGQY
TRBJ2-7 | TRBV6-2/TRBV6-3 | ASSFGTTYEQY
TRBJ2-3 | TRBV7-2 | ASSLGARSTSTDTQY
TRBJ2-1 | TRBV6-1 | ASSAPGLAGANEQF
TRBJ2-7 | TRBV27 | ASSLVGTGRYEQY
TRBJ2-3 | TRBV9 | ASSKTGGTTDTQY
TRBJ2-2 | TRBV6-4 | ASKGSDTGELF
TRBJ1-2 | TRBV9 | ASSPPRGTGGVGYT
TRBJ2-2 | TRBV10-1 | ASRGGLAGGTGELF
TRBJ2-7 | TRBV10-3 | AIMTSVSHEQY
TRBJ1-1 | TRBV10-1 | ASRDGTAF
TRBJ2-1 | TRBV29-1 | SVEARGHYNEQF
TRBJ2-1 | TRBV28 | ASSFPSTLYNEQF
TRBJ2-3 | TRBV7-2 | ASSLYSGRAPDTQY
TRBJ2-1 | TRBV6-5 | ASSYLSDRYNEQF
TRBJ2-5 | TRBV7-2 | ASSLTVETQY
TRBJ2-3 | TRBV2 | ASKFLAGGPRDTQY
TRBJ2-4 | TRBV18 | ASSPPEGRAKNIQY
TRBJ1-1 | TRBV7-3 | ASSLILSTEAF
TRBJ2-6 | TRBV3-1 | ASSGQFSGANVLT